This is a list of T cell receptor beta chains from one sample in a study of T and B cells in COVID-19 patients. TCRdb used MiXCR to reprocess the multiplex PCR reads, holding one entry per CDR3 protein. Here the sample spans some 8,000 distinct CDR3 sequences, 35% to 45% being singletons. The sequencing sample was made of blood. The receptors were sampled from a human donor who had recovered from COVID-19. Each CDR3 is given with its conserved first and last residue. The order of the fields is clone size, V gene, D gene, J gene, CDR3 protein, CDR3 DNA. A D gene is named only where the DNA matches it firmly. Some rows mark clone size as missing; the rest say once, few, many or name a class of expanded clone.

>NA|TRBV5-5|TRBD1|TRBJ1-5
CASSLTGGTGVNQPQHF
TGTGCCAGCAGTCTAACTGGCGGGACAGGGGTAAATCAGCCCCAGCATTTT
>NA|TRBV6-4|TRBD2|TRBJ2-3
CASSGTSGGITDTQYF
TGTGCCAGCAGCGGGACTAGCGGGGGGATCACAGATACGCAGTATTTT
>few|TRBV4-3|TRBD2|TRBJ2-3
CASSTWTSRTDTQYF
TGCGCCAGCAGCACCTGGACTAGCCGCACAGATACGCAGTATTTT
>NA|TRBV5-6|NA|TRBJ2-1
CASSRIQRSGRLGNNEQFF
TGCGCCAGCAGCCGGATCCAGAGGTCCGGTCGCTTAGGCAACAATGAGCAGTTCTTC
>few|TRBV6-5|TRBD2|TRBJ2-1
CASFSGGTQFF
TGTGCCAGCTTTAGCGGGGGAACACAGTTCTTC
>NA|TRBV15|TRBD1|TRBJ1-2
CATSRGQGARYGYTF
TGTGCCACCAGCAGGGGACAGGGGGCTCGGTATGGCTACACCTTC
>NA|TRBV6-2/TRBV6-3|NA|TRBJ1-5
CASSDRGQGNQPQHF
TGTGCCAGCAGTGACCGGGGGCAGGGCAATCAGCCCCAGCATTTT
>NA|TRBV19|NA|TRBJ1-6
CASSPRGGARSSYNSPLHF
TGTGCCAGTAGTCCGCGGGGGGGGGCCAGAAGCTCCTATAATTCACCCCTCCACTTT
>few|TRBV7-6|NA|TRBJ1-2
CASSFSGEFGGYTF
TGTGCCAGCAGCTTCTCGGGGGAATTCGGTGGCTACACCTTC
>NA|TRBV29-1|NA|TRBJ1-1
CSVGSPTEAFF
TGCAGCGTTGGCAGTCCCACTGAAGCTTTCTTT
>few|TRBV30|NA|TRBJ2-7
CAWSIDGPYEQYF
TGTGCCTGGAGTATCGACGGACCCTACGAGCAGTACTTC
>medium-sized|TRBV19|TRBD1|TRBJ1-6
CASSIRGDRVNSPLHF
TGTGCCAGTAGTATACGAGGGGACAGAGTTAATTCACCCCTCCACTTT
>few|TRBV6-5|NA|TRBJ2-5
CASSPDIGETQYF
TGTGCCAGCAGTCCGGACATCGGGGAGACCCAGTACTTC
>medium-sized|TRBV19|NA|TRBJ2-1
CASSTGHLSSYNEQFF
TGTGCCAGTAGTACGGGACACCTTAGCTCCTACAATGAGCAGTTCTTC
>medium-sized|TRBV19|TRBD2|TRBJ2-3
CASSNFIPGGSPTDTQYF
TGTGCCAGTAGCAACTTTATACCGGGAGGGAGTCCCACAGATACGCAGTATTTT
>NA|TRBV6-5|NA|TRBJ2-2
CASRQQGTRELFF
TGTGCCAGCAGGCAACAGGGAACCAGGGAGCTGTTTTTT
>NA|TRBV12-5|TRBD1|TRBJ2-2
CASGTGDTGELFF
TGTGCTAGTGGGACAGGGGATACCGGGGAGCTGTTTTTT
>few|TRBV11-1|NA|TRBJ1-1
CASSSQTGINTEAFF
TGTGCCAGCAGCTCCCAAACAGGGATAAACACTGAAGCTTTCTTT
>few|TRBV19|NA|TRBJ1-1
CASSIGPPRTEAFF
TGTGCCAGTAGTATAGGCCCCCCAAGGACTGAAGCTTTCTTT
>large|TRBV29-1|TRBD1|TRBJ2-1
CSVATDRGAYNEQFF
TGCAGCGTTGCCACAGACAGGGGTGCCTACAATGAGCAGTTCTTC
>few|TRBV18|NA|TRBJ2-2
CASRPRDTGELFF
TGTGCCAGCCGACCCCGGGACACCGGGGAGCTGTTTTTT
>NA|TRBV6-5|NA|TRBJ1-1
CASSYLGGENTEAFF
TGTGCCAGCAGTTACCTGGGCGGTGAGAACACTGAAGCTTTCTTT
>NA|TRBV12-3/TRBV12-4|TRBD2|TRBJ2-7
CASSLDRVAGGYEQYF
TGTGCCAGCAGTTTAGATAGGGTAGCGGGGGGCTACGAGCAGTACTTC
>NA|TRBV5-6|NA|TRBJ1-1
CASSREWSGNTEAFF
TGTGCCAGCAGCCGCGAATGGAGCGGGAACACTGAAGCTTTCTTT
>medium-sized|TRBV6-2/TRBV6-3|NA|TRBJ2-2
CASSYSIENTGELFF
TGTGCCAGCAGTTACTCGATCGAGAACACCGGGGAGCTGTTTTTT
>few|TRBV29-1|TRBD1|TRBJ1-3
CSVEDQHRGGNTIYF
TGCAGCGTTGAAGATCAGCACAGGGGAGGAAACACCATATATTTT
>NA|TRBV7-6|NA|TRBJ2-5
CASSPGGNEQYF
TGTGCCAGCAGCCCTGGGGGGAATGAGCAGTACTTC
>few|TRBV19|TRBD1|TRBJ2-7
CASSIRDRSYEQYF
TGTGCCAGTAGTATCCGGGACAGGAGCTACGAGCAGTACTTC
>NA|TRBV27|TRBD2|TRBJ2-6
CASSFWRGGSYGANVLTF
TGTGCCAGCAGTTTTTGGCGGGGAGGGTCTTACGGGGCCAACGTCCTGACTTTC